This T cell receptor (beta chain) was recorded in a study of lymphopenia after photon versus proton radiotherapy. Overall study findings and caveats: Larger post-nadir TCR diversity loss correlated inversely with survival in deceased patients.

V lost 3 bases to trimming and J lost 5 bases, with 13 bases between them. This CDR3 spans 15 amino acids. Looked up from germline, CDR1 is LGHNT and CDR2 is FRNRAP. Assay used: immunoSEQ multiplex PCR; TCRdb lists only in-frame clones, some missing. The sample holds approximately 65,000 clones, approximately 90% seen once. In this sample, this clone turned up a few times. The antigen remains unidentified. The sequenced sample was peripheral blood, obtained from a patient treated with photon-based radiotherapy. V usage is TRBV12-5 and J usage is TRBJ2-2; no clear D. The sequence derives from a woman between 70 and 85 years old with pancreatic cancer. In DNA form, the CDR3 reads TGTGCTAGTGGTTTTGTATTATCCGCGACCGGGGAGCTGTTTTTT. Translated: CASGFVLSATGELFF. The full variable domain, in which reference TRBV12-5 and TRBJ2-2 provide the parts outside the CDR3, is DARVTQTPRHKVTEMGQEVTMRCQPILGHNTVFWYRQTMMQGLELLAYFRNRAPLDDSGMPKDRFSAEMPDATLATLKIQPSEPRDSAVYFCASGFVLSATGELFFGEGSRLTVL.